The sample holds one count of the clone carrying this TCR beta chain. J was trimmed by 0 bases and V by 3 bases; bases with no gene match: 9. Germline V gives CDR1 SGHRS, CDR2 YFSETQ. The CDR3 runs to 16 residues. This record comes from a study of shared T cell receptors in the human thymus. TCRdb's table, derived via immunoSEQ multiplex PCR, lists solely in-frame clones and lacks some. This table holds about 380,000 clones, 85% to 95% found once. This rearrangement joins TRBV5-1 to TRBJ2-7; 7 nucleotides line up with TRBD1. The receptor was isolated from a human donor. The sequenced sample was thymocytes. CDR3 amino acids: CASSWERQGVSYEQYF. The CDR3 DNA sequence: TGCGCCAGCAGCTGGGAGCGTCAGGGGGTCTCCTACGAGCAGTACTTC.